A selection of T cell receptor beta chains follows, all from one sample in a study of cytomegalovirus exposure and HLA in healthy donors. Generated by immunoSEQ multiplex PCR, the TCRdb table keeps only in-frame clones and is missing some. The sample includes approximately 81,000 clones, about 80% of them seen just once. Input material: PBMCs. These receptors originate from a man aged 50 to 59 in good health and CMV-seropositive. The CDR3 runs from the conserved cysteine through the conserved F or W. The D gene is left open where the match is weak. Some rows mark clone size as missing; the rest say once, few, many or name a class of expanded clone.

clone size: .
D gene: TRBD1
V gene: TRBV30
CDR3 length: 14
J gene: TRBJ2-7
CDR3 protein: CAWSGDRQNYEQYF
CDR3 DNA: TGTGCCTGGAGTGGGGACAGGCAAAACTACGAGCAGTACTTC

clone size: .
D gene: TRBD1
V gene: TRBV7-3
CDR3 length: 14
J gene: TRBJ2-3
CDR3 protein: CASSYGQGQDTQYF
CDR3 DNA: TGTGCCAGCAGCTATGGACAGGGACAGGATACGCAGTATTTT

clone size: once
D gene: TRBD1
V gene: TRBV6-1
CDR3 length: 14
J gene: TRBJ2-1
CDR3 protein: CASMEGQGFNEQFF
CDR3 DNA: TGTGCCAGCATGGAGGGACAGGGTTTCAATGAGCAGTTCTTC

clone size: few
D gene: .
V gene: TRBV19
CDR3 length: 15
J gene: TRBJ1-4
CDR3 protein: CASSNPGATNEKLFF
CDR3 DNA: TGTGCCAGTAGTAACCCAGGGGCAACTAATGAAAAACTGTTTTTT

clone size: .
D gene: TRBD1
V gene: TRBV7-6
CDR3 length: 16
J gene: TRBJ1-1
CDR3 protein: CASSPGQGGLNTEAFF
CDR3 DNA: TGTGCCAGCAGCCCGGGACAGGGTGGTTTGAACACTGAAGCTTTCTTT

clone size: few
D gene: .
V gene: TRBV9
CDR3 length: 13
J gene: TRBJ1-6
CDR3 protein: CASSVVGSEPLHF
CDR3 DNA: TGTGCCAGCAGCGTAGTGGGGAGCGAACCCCTCCACTTT

clone size: .
D gene: .
V gene: TRBV18
CDR3 length: 12
J gene: TRBJ2-1
CDR3 protein: CASSPLGDEQFF
CDR3 DNA: TGTGCCAGCTCTCCACTCGGGGATGAGCAGTTCTTC

clone size: .
D gene: TRBD2
V gene: TRBV5-1
CDR3 length: 16
J gene: TRBJ2-2
CDR3 protein: CASSPGAGVDTGELFF
CDR3 DNA: TGCGCCAGCAGCCCCGGAGCGGGAGTGGATACCGGGGAGCTGTTTTTT

clone size: .
D gene: .
V gene: TRBV10-3
CDR3 length: 13
J gene: TRBJ2-1
CDR3 protein: CAISPGSKGEQFF
CDR3 DNA: TGTGCCATCAGTCCCGGGAGTAAAGGTGAGCAGTTCTTC

clone size: .
D gene: .
V gene: TRBV21-1
CDR3 length: 13
J gene: TRBJ2-7
CDR3 protein: CARARDRDYEQYF
CDR3 DNA: TGTGCCAGGGCCCGGGACAGAGACTACGAGCAGTACTTC

clone size: .
D gene: .
V gene: TRBV5-1
CDR3 length: 15
J gene: TRBJ2-1
CDR3 protein: CASSPSTGSYNEQFF
CDR3 DNA: TGCGCCAGCAGCCCGAGTACCGGCTCCTACAATGAGCAGTTCTTC

clone size: .
D gene: .
V gene: TRBV5-1
CDR3 length: 18
J gene: TRBJ2-7
CDR3 protein: CASSQTLRLVMSSYEQYF
CDR3 DNA: TGCGCCAGCAGCCAGACACTCCGACTAGTCATGAGTTCCTACGAGCAGTACTTC

clone size: .
D gene: TRBD2
V gene: TRBV9
CDR3 length: 17
J gene: TRBJ2-1
CDR3 protein: CASSVSPGTSGDNEQFF
CDR3 DNA: TGTGCCAGCAGCGTATCCCCCGGGACTAGCGGAGACAATGAGCAGTTCTTC

clone size: .
D gene: TRBD1
V gene: TRBV9
CDR3 length: 15
J gene: TRBJ2-7
CDR3 protein: CASSPQGAPTYEQYF
CDR3 DNA: TGTGCCAGCAGCCCACAGGGGGCGCCGACCTACGAGCAGTACTTC

clone size: .
D gene: TRBD2
V gene: TRBV11-3
CDR3 length: 17
J gene: TRBJ2-3
CDR3 protein: CASSLDQTSQSTDTQYF
CDR3 DNA: TGTGCCAGCAGCTTGGACCAGACTAGCCAGAGCACAGATACGCAGTATTTT

clone size: .
D gene: .
V gene: TRBV4-1
CDR3 length: 16
J gene: TRBJ2-7
CDR3 protein: CASSQAWGGATYEQYF
CDR3 DNA: TGCGCCAGCAGCCAAGCTTGGGGGGGGGCAACCTACGAGCAGTACTTC

clone size: .
D gene: .
V gene: TRBV30
CDR3 length: 12
J gene: TRBJ1-3
CDR3 protein: CAWTGLGNTIYF
CDR3 DNA: TGTGCCTGGACAGGACTAGGAAACACCATATATTTT

clone size: .
D gene: TRBD2
V gene: TRBV7-2
CDR3 length: 15
J gene: TRBJ2-1
CDR3 protein: CASSPGGSSYNEQFF
CDR3 DNA: TGTGCCAGCAGCCCGGGGGGGAGCTCCTACAATGAGCAGTTCTTC

clone size: .
D gene: .
V gene: TRBV7-2
CDR3 length: 13
J gene: TRBJ2-7
CDR3 protein: CASSFSRSYEQYF
CDR3 DNA: TGTGCCAGCAGCTTCAGTCGGAGCTACGAGCAGTACTTC

clone size: .
D gene: TRBD1
V gene: TRBV7-9
CDR3 length: 16
J gene: TRBJ2-3
CDR3 protein: CASSGLRDRPTDTQYF
CDR3 DNA: TGTGCCAGCAGCGGCCTTAGGGACAGACCAACAGATACGCAGTATTTT

clone size: .
D gene: TRBD2
V gene: TRBV10-2
CDR3 length: 13
J gene: TRBJ2-7
CDR3 protein: CASSGRDSYEQYF
CDR3 DNA: TGCGCCAGCAGCGGGAGGGATTCCTACGAGCAGTACTTC

clone size: .
D gene: .
V gene: TRBV19
CDR3 length: 12
J gene: TRBJ2-1
CDR3 protein: CASSIDYYEQFF
CDR3 DNA: TGTGCCAGTAGTATAGACTATTATGAGCAGTTCTTC

clone size: .
D gene: TRBD2
V gene: TRBV5-1
CDR3 length: 14
J gene: TRBJ2-7
CDR3 protein: CASKWEGDPGEQYF
CDR3 DNA: TGCGCCAGCAAATGGGAGGGCGACCCCGGCGAGCAGTACTTC

clone size: .
D gene: .
V gene: TRBV10-1
CDR3 length: 13
J gene: TRBJ2-2
CDR3 protein: CASRAVNTGELFF
CDR3 DNA: TGCGCCAGCAGGGCAGTGAACACCGGGGAGCTGTTTTTT

clone size: .
D gene: TRBD1
V gene: TRBV18
CDR3 length: 14
J gene: TRBJ2-7
CDR3 protein: CASSPRGTGEEQYF
CDR3 DNA: TGTGCCAGCTCACCACGCGGGACAGGAGAGGAGCAGTACTTC

clone size: .
D gene: TRBD1
V gene: TRBV6-6
CDR3 length: 16
J gene: TRBJ2-1
CDR3 protein: CASSYAGQVSYNEQFF
CDR3 DNA: TGTGCCAGCAGTTACGCTGGACAGGTCTCCTACAATGAGCAGTTCTTC

clone size: .
D gene: .
V gene: TRBV9
CDR3 length: 12
J gene: TRBJ1-3
CDR3 protein: CASSGDGNTIYF
CDR3 DNA: TGTGCCAGCAGCGGCGATGGAAACACCATATATTTT

clone size: .
D gene: .
V gene: TRBV25-1
CDR3 length: 14
J gene: TRBJ1-1
CDR3 protein: CASSEYWGVAEAFF
CDR3 DNA: TGTGCCAGCAGTGAATATTGGGGGGTAGCTGAAGCTTTCTTT

clone size: .
D gene: TRBD2
V gene: TRBV7-6
CDR3 length: 14
J gene: TRBJ2-7
CDR3 protein: CASSASSGSYEQYF
CDR3 DNA: TGTGCCAGCAGCGCCTCTAGCGGGAGCTACGAGCAGTACTTC